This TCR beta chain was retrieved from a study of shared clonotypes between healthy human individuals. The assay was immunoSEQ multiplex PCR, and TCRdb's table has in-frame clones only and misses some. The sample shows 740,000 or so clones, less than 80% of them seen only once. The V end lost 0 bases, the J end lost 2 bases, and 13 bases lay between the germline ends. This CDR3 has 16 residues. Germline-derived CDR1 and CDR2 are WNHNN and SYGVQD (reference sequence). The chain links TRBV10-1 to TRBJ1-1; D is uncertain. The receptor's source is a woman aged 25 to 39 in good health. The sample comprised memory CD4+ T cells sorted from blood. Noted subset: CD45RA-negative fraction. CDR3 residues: CASSESKGKPNTEAFF. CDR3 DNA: TGCGCCAGCAGTGAGTCGAAGGGAAAACCCAACACTGAAGCTTTCTTT.